This T cell receptor beta chain was recorded in a study of cytomegalovirus exposure and HLA in healthy donors. Nominally healthy donors were sampled, though unrecorded immune exposures were likely. The CDR3 loop spans 14 amino acids. Losses at the gene ends were 2 bases for V and 4 bases for J; bases not matched to a gene: 3. Germline loops: CDR1 MNHEY, CDR2 SVGAGI. Both 60 Vbeta primers and 13 Jbeta primers went into the PCR. Using immunoSEQ multiplex PCR, the repertoire was profiled, and TCRdb retains in-frame clones only, with some absent. The data contain fewer than 90,000 clones, about 76% of them singletons.

This TCR was sampled from a young man in good health and CMV-seropositive. The genes are TRBV6-5 and TRBJ1-1, with 8 bases aligning to TRBD1. The sequenced material came from PBMCs. CDR3 region: CASSYDDRGTEAFF. The CDR3 DNA sequence: TGTGCCAGCAGTTACGACGACAGGGGCACTGAAGCTTTCTTT.